Each of the 10 T cell receptor beta chains below was sequenced from the same sample in a study of blood T cell repertoires in COVID-19. The method was immunoSEQ multiplex PCR; TCRdb's version includes in-frame clones alone and lacks a portion of them. The sample includes 94,000 or so clones, about 90% seen only once; the top ten take roughly 8.1%. Sequenced sample: peripheral blood. The receptors come from a woman in her 70s with acute or convalescent COVID-19.

This chain links TRBV18 with TRBJ2-5; 12 bases fit TRBD2. With 5 bases clipped from V and 7 bases from J, the junction kept 8 bases outside the gene matches. The CDR3 spans 15 residues. The germline CDR1 and CDR2 sequences are KGHSH and LQKENI. CDR3 sequence reads: CASSATSGSVLTQYF. The CDR3 DNA is TGTGCCAGCTCAGCGACTAGCGGGAGCGTGTTGACCCAGTACTTC.

J is TRBJ2-1 and V is TRBV19; the match to TRBD1 covers 9 bases. The CDR3 length is 15 residues. Trimming removed 5 bases from V and 4 bases from J; junction bases left unmatched: 6. The germline gives CDR1 LNHDA, CDR2 SQIVND (reference sequence). Here the CDR3 DNA reads TGTGCCAGTAGTTTACAGGGGGCGGATTACAATGAGCAGTTCTTC. It specifies CASSLQGADYNEQFF.

The chain couples TRBV25-1 to TRBJ2-7; the D gene is possibly TRBD1 (6 bases). Trimming removed 2 bases at V and 6 bases at J, with 17 bases between. CDR3 length: 15 amino acids. Germline V lookup: CDR1 MGHDK, CDR2 SYGVNS. CDR3 coding DNA: TGTGCCAGCAGTGAAATTCGGGACACCCCCGCCGAGCAGTACTTC. Translating gives CASSEIRDTPAEQYF.

The V and J genes are TRBV4-1 and TRBJ1-6; D unresolved. CDR1 MGHRA and CDR2 YSYEKL come from the germline V gene. The CDR3 runs to 18 residues. Trimming took 1 base from V and 0 from J, leaving 13 bases between them. This CDR3 reads CASSQGTSRFSYNSPLHF. Here the CDR3 DNA reads TGCGCCAGCAGCCAAGGTACTTCGAGATTCTCCTATAATTCACCCCTCCACTTT.

This clone is classed as medium-sized. This chain joins TRBV19 and TRBJ1-6; 11 bases map to TRBD1. This CDR3 has 15 residues. Germline V gives CDR1 LNHDA, CDR2 SQIVND (reference sequence). Unmatched junction bases numbered 7, after V lost 5 bases and J lost 10 bases. CDR3 coding DNA: TGTGCCAGTAGTCAGTATGGGACAGGGGGATCACCCCTCCACTTT. It translates to CASSQYGTGGSPLHF.

This chain links TRBV11-2 with TRBJ1-4, with 9 nucleotides matching TRBD1. The CDR3 consists of 15 residues. J was trimmed by 8 bases and V by 2 bases; bases with no gene match: 6. Germline values: CDR1 SGHAT, CDR2 FQNNGV. The CDR3 spells CASSLMGQGGEKLFF. CDR3 nucleotides: TGTGCCAGCAGCTTAATGGGACAGGGTGGCGAAAAACTGTTTTTT. Based on the CDR3 plus reference TRBV11-2 and TRBJ1-4, the full variable domain is EAGVAQSPRYKIIEKRQSVAFWCNPISGHATLYWYQQILGQGPKLLIQFQNNGVVDDSQLPKDRFSAERLKGVDSTLKIQPAKLEDSAVYLCASSLMGQGGEKLFFGSGTQLSVL.

The rearrangement joins TRBV7-9 to TRBJ1-2; D is unclear. Germline V gene lookup returns CDR1 SEHNR and CDR2 FQNEAQ (reference sequence). V was trimmed by 4 bases and J by 5 bases, leaving 17 bases between them. The CDR3 sequence is 15 residues long. The CDR3 loop reads CASSSVIFGSYGYTF. The CDR3 DNA reads TGTGCCAGCAGCTCGGTTATATTCGGGTCATATGGCTACACCTTC.

Only a few counts were recorded for this clone. V and J are TRBV25-1 and TRBJ2-5, with 8 bases that match TRBD2. CDR1 is MGHDK, CDR2 SYGVNS, per germline. This CDR3 is 15 amino acids long. V shed 4 bases, J shed 2 bases, and the junction held 6 bases outside the gene matches. CDR3 DNA: TGTGCCAGCAGTGTTTTCACGGGGGGGCAAGAGACCCAGTACTTC. It translates to CASSVFTGGQETQYF.

The J gene is TRBJ2-5, the V gene TRBV9, with D possibly matching TRBD1 (5 bases). This CDR3 has 13 amino acids. Germline CDR1 SGDLS, CDR2 YYNGEE. V lost 0 bases, J lost 9 bases, and 12 bases lay in between. The CDR3 is CASSVADTTPQYF. In nucleotides, the CDR3 is TGTGCCAGCAGCGTAGCGGACACGACGCCCCAGTACTTC.

The V call is TRBV5-1, the J call TRBJ1-2, with unresolved D. V was trimmed by 4 bases and J by 0 bases, leaving 16 bases between them. The CDR3 has 16 amino acids. CDR1 and CDR2 from the germline V gene are SGHRS and YFSETQ. CDR3 in amino acids: CASSAALREANYGYTF. The CDR3 coding sequence is TGCGCCAGCAGCGCTGCCCTAAGAGAAGCTAACTATGGCTACACCTTC.